Each of the 20 T cell receptor beta chains below was sequenced from the same sample in a study of T cell responses to AZD1222 COVID-19 vaccine. Only in-frame clones appear in the TCRdb table, and some are missing; sequencing was by immunoSEQ multiplex PCR. This sample carries about 130,000 clones, about 89% of them seen once, and the ten largest clones take 6.3%. The specimen comprised peripheral blood, sampled on day 0 of AZD1222 vaccination. These receptors were collected from an adult in good health.

The gene calls are TRBV9 and TRBJ2-7; the match to TRBD2 covers 11 bases. Germline CDR1 and CDR2: SGDLS and YYNGEE. Trimming removed 4 bases from V and 4 bases from J; junction bases left unmatched: 7. This CDR3 comprises 15 residues. In DNA, the CDR3 is TGTGCCAGCAGCCCCAGGCTAGCGGGGGGATACGAGCAGTACTTC. Translation: CASSPRLAGGYEQYF.

This clone was counted between two and nine times. The rearrangement links TRBV5-1 to TRBJ2-7; 9 bases are shared with TRBD2. The CDR3 is made up of 15 amino acids. V shed 4 bases, J shed 6 bases, and the junction held 11 bases outside the gene matches. Germline loops: CDR1 SGHRS, CDR2 YFSETQ. The CDR3 DNA follows: TGCGCCAGCAGCCAAATTCGCGGGGGGGCCGGCGAGCAGTACTTC. Its translation is CASSQIRGGAGEQYF.

This chain uses TRBV5-8 with TRBJ2-2, with 8 bases fitting TRBD2. Germline lookup yields CDR1 SGHTS and CDR2 YDEGEE. The CDR3 consists of 15 residues. Trimming cost V 2 bases and J 6 bases; bases outside gene matches: 6. The CDR3 DNA follows: TGTGCCAGCAGCTTTGGTCGGCGGGGGGCCGGGGAGCTGTTTTTT. Amino acids: CASSFGRRGAGELFF.

This sequence joins TRBV6-2 or TRBV6-3 and TRBJ2-7, with D possibly being TRBD1 or TRBD2 (5 bases each). Germline CDR1 and CDR2: MNHEY and SVGEGT. The CDR3 covers 13 residues. V was pared by 6 bases and J by 0 bases, with 9 bases between. The CDR3 here is CASSPGPSYEQYF. In nucleotides, the CDR3 is TGTGCCAGCAGCCCGGGACCCTCCTACGAGCAGTACTTC.

This chain joins TRBV27 and TRBJ1-6, with D perhaps TRBD1 (6 bases). The CDR3 is made up of 15 amino acids. The V end was cut by 2 bases, the J end by 6 bases, with 11 bases between. CDR1 is MNHEY, CDR2 SMNVEV, per germline (reference sequence). The CDR3 loop is CASSLGGFGNSPLHF. The CDR3 DNA reads as TGTGCCAGCAGTTTAGGGGGCTTCGGTAATTCACCCCTCCACTTT.

This sequence joins TRBV29-1 and TRBJ2-5; a weak D match, TRBD2 (6 bases). There are 14 residues in the CDR3. Deletions cut 6 bases from V and 5 bases from J, with 19 bases between. From germline, CDR1 is SQVTM and CDR2 ANQGSEA. The CDR3 here is CSVHGGSGEETQYF. The CDR3 DNA is TGCAGCGTGCATGGGGGGTCCGGGGAGGAGACCCAGTACTTC.

This clone has more than one count but fewer than ten. The chain has TRBV5-1 and TRBJ1-2; the D gene is possibly TRBD1 (5 bases). CDR3 length equals 15 residues. Germline CDR1 is SGHRS and CDR2 is YFSETQ. V dropped 3 bases and J dropped 4 bases, with 16 bases sitting between them. CDR3 in amino acids: CASSSGRTGGYGYTF. Here the CDR3 DNA reads TGCGCCAGCAGCTCGGGACGGACCGGGGGCTATGGCTACACCTTC.

This chain uses TRBV27 with TRBJ1-6, with 7 bases matching TRBD1. Trimming at V came to 5 bases and at J to 11 bases, leaving 12 bases not matched to a gene. This CDR3 region has 15 residues. The germline CDR1 and CDR2 sequences are MNHEY and SMNVEV (reference sequence). Written as DNA, the CDR3 is TGTGCCAGCAGTCCCTGGACAGGTCGGATTGCACCCCTCCACTTT. Amino acid sequence: CASSPWTGRIAPLHF.

About this clone itself: A junction end diverges from the germline sequence, so it may reflect a read error. The chain uses TRBV6-5 and TRBJ1-2; D not certain. CDR1 and CDR2 (germline): MNHEY, SVGAGI. CDR3 size: 15 residues. DNA for the CDR3: TGTGCCAGCAGTTTAAGTTACGACTCTGGGTATGGCTACATCTTC. Protein product: CASSLSYDSGYGYIF.

In DNA, the CDR3 is TGTGCCAGCAGCCTGAATAGCGGGGGGGTTTACGAGCAGTACTTC. Translation: CASSLNSGGVYEQYF. The chain combines TRBV7-3 with TRBJ2-7, with 11 bases aligning to TRBD2. The CDR3 is 15 residues long. CDR1 and CDR2 from the germline V gene are SGHTA and FQGTGA. Trimming took 5 bases from V and 4 from J; bases not matched to a gene: 7.

V and J are TRBV5-1 and TRBJ2-1; D gene ambiguous. This CDR3 spans 13 amino acids. Looked up from germline, CDR1 is SGHRS and CDR2 is YFSETQ. V lost 0 bases and J lost 6, with 7 bases in between. The CDR3 bases are TGCGCCAGCAGCTTGGGGAGCGTCAATGAGCAGTTCTTC. Its translation is CASSLGSVNEQFF.

This chain links TRBV5-1 with TRBJ1-2; 9 bases fit TRBD1. This CDR3 spans 15 amino acids. V shed 5 bases, J shed 1 base, and the junction held 6 bases outside the gene matches. CDR1 and CDR2 from the germline V gene are SGHRS and YFSETQ. The CDR3 loop is CASSSQDRGNYGYTF. In DNA, the CDR3 is TGCGCCAGCAGTTCCCAGGACAGGGGTAACTATGGCTACACCTTC.

This clone was seen only once. The J gene is TRBJ1-2, the V gene TRBV7-9; 7 positions match TRBD1. This CDR3 comprises 12 residues. Germline CDR1 SEHNR, CDR2 FQNEAQ (reference sequence). V shed 5 bases and J 8 bases; nucleotides not matched to a gene: 5. This chain's CDR3 is CASSRQGLGYTF. The CDR3 nucleotides read TGTGCCAGCAGCCGACAGGGTTTGGGCTACACCTTC.

The rearrangement uses TRBV21-1 and TRBJ2-5; the table's D call, TRBD2, has no DNA check behind it. TRBV21-1 is a recognized pseudogene. CDR3 length equals 18 residues. The CDR3 spells CASSSKQYGIKYQETQYF. Written as DNA, the CDR3 is TGTGCCAGCAGCAGTAAGCAATACGGGATCAAGTACCAAGAGACCCAGTACTTC.

The chain is built from TRBV6-5 and TRBJ2-7, with D maybe TRBD1 (5 bases). This CDR3 has 13 residues. V was shortened by 4 bases and J by 1 base, with 8 bases between the two germline ends. Germline loops: CDR1 MNHEY, CDR2 SVGAGI. Here the CDR3 DNA reads TGTGCCAGCAGTTTGACAGCGTCCTACGAGCAGTACTTC. As protein: CASSLTASYEQYF.

The chain employs TRBV3-1 (or the pseudogene TRBV3-2) and TRBJ1-2; D ambiguous. The germline V gene encodes CDR1 LGHDT and CDR2 YNNKEL (reference sequence). CDR3 length equals 11 residues. Trimming cost V 6 bases and J 4 bases, with 6 bases left between them. DNA for the CDR3: TGTGCCAGCAGTTACAGCTATGGCTACACCTTC. Residues: CASSYSYGYTF.

The gene calls are TRBV10-3 and TRBJ1-2, with a possible D match to TRBD1 (5 bases). Germline V gene data show CDR1 as ENHRY and CDR2 as SYGVKD. The CDR3 totals 12 residues. The V end lost 4 bases, the J end lost 8 bases, and 11 bases lay between the germline ends. In nucleotides, the CDR3 is TGTGCCATCAGTGTAGGGAACAGGGGCTACACCTTC. Amino acid sequence: CAISVGNRGYTF.

The chain combines TRBV5-1 with TRBJ1-1; D remains ambiguous. The CDR3 is made up of 13 amino acids. Germline assignment: CDR1 SGHRS and CDR2 YFSETQ. The V and J ends lost 0 bases and 0 bases respectively, with 3 bases between them. CDR3 DNA sequence: TGCGCCAGCAGCTTGGTAGTGAACACTGAAGCTTTCTTT. This gives the protein CASSLVVNTEAFF.

This rearrangement joins TRBV11-2 to TRBJ2-1; 10 bases agree with TRBD2. Germline assignment: CDR1 SGHAT and CDR2 FQNNGV. Trimming took 3 bases from V and 3 from J; bases not matched to a gene: 11. This CDR3 contains 18 residues. Here the CDR3 reads CASSFQRGGGLNYNEQFF. CDR3 DNA: TGTGCCAGCAGCTTCCAGCGGGGGGGCGGGCTTAACTACAATGAGCAGTTCTTC.

The V call is TRBV24-1, the J call TRBJ1-2; possible D gene TRBD1, 5 bases. The V and J ends lost 8 bases and 3 bases respectively, with 21 bases between them. The CDR3 is 16 amino acids. CDR1 is KGHDR and CDR2 is SFDVKD in the germline V gene. The CDR3 is CATISKQALRDYGYTF. The CDR3 DNA reads TGTGCCACCATCTCCAAACAGGCCCTCCGGGACTATGGCTACACCTTC.